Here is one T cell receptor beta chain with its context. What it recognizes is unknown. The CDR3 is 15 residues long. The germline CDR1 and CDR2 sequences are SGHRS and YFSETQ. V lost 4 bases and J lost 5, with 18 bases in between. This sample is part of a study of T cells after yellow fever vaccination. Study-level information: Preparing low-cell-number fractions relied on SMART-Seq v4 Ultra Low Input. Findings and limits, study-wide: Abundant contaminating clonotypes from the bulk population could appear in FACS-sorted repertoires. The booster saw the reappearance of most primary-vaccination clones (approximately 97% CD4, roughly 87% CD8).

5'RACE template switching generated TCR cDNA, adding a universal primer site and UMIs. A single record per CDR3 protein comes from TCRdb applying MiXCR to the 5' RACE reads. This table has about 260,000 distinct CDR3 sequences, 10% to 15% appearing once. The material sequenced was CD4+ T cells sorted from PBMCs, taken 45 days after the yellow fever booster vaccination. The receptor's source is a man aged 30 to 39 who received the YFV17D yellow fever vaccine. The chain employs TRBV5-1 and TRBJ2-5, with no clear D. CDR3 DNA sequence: TGCGCCAGCAGCCCCCTTTCAGGAGATCAGGAGACCCAGTACTTC. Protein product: CASSPLSGDQETQYF. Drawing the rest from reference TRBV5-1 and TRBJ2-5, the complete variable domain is KAGVTQTPRYLIKTRGQQVTLSCSPISGHRSVSWYQQTPGQGLQFLFEYFSETQRNKGNFPGRFSGRQFSNSRSEMNVSTLELGDSALYLCASSPLSGDQETQYFGPGTRLLVL.